This T cell receptor beta chain was found in a study of blood T cell repertoires in COVID-19. Background on the study: COVID-19 samples collected from the United States, Italy and Spain covered acute and convalescent phases. The analysed material was cDNA or gDNA that came from T cells, B-cell-depleted T cells, or PBMCs.

In the original analysis: Estimation of nucleated cell counts relied on the amplification of reference gene primers. TCRdb's table, derived via immunoSEQ multiplex PCR, lists solely in-frame clones and lacks some. The V and J calls and the clone size are those of that table, but D and trimming were determined from the DNA. The sample includes about 200,000 clones, 70% to 90% of them seen just once. Trimming left V 1 base short and J 2 bases short, with 6 bases between. CDR1 is SGHNT, CDR2 YYREEE, per germline (reference sequence). CDR3 size: 14 residues. The receptor was derived from a woman between 65 and 79 years old with active or convalescent COVID-19. The sequencing sample was made of peripheral blood. This chain links TRBV5-4 with TRBJ2-2; D not resolved. Written as DNA, the CDR3 is TGTGCCAGCAGCTTGTTGGGCAACACCGGGGAGCTGTTTTTT. This sequence encodes CASSLLGNTGELFF.